The subject of this entry is one T cell receptor beta chain. Its specificity is not known. The data were obtained in a study of cytomegalovirus exposure and HLA in healthy donors. Study conclusions and caveats: Some TCR beta chains (roughly 160 of them) were listed as cytomegalovirus-associated.

PCR employed 60 Vbeta and 13 Jbeta primers. Produced via immunoSEQ multiplex PCR; TCRdb's table is partial and in-frame only. Here the sample spans about 220,000 clones, 75% to 80% being singletons. This TCR derives from a male donor in good health and CMV-seronegative. The sequencing sample was made of PBMCs.

The CDR3 protein is CASDRGQGNTIYF. DNA of the CDR3: TGTGCCAGTGACAGGGGCCAAGGAAACACCATATATTTT. The V and J genes are TRBV6-4 and TRBJ1-3; 8 nucleotides match TRBD1. The germline V gene has CDR1 MRHNA and CDR2 SNTAGT. CDR3 size: 13 residues. J lost 4 bases, V lost 9 bases, and 5 bases had no gene match.